This T cell receptor beta chain comes out of a study of CD8 T cells in Susac syndrome. Study findings and constraints: In Susac patients, clonal expansion was not detected in CD4+ cells.

Germline V CDR1 and CDR2: DFQATT, SNEGSKA (reference sequence). The ends were cut back, 1 base at V and 2 bases at J, with 18 bases in the middle. The CDR3 totals 16 residues. As to this clonotype: Its cognate antigen is unknown.

Sequencing targeted TCR beta in blood CD8+ and CD4+ T cells. Random hexamers were used to reverse transcribe about 0.5 to 1 ug of RNA. Across 54 Vbeta and 13 Jbeta, immunoSEQ multiplex PCR amplified TCR beta CDR3. MiXCR, applied by TCRdb to the immunoSEQ multiplex PCR reads, yields one record per CDR3 protein. The table has around 180,000 distinct CDR3 sequences, roughly 94% seen once. The rearrangement uses TRBV20-1 and TRBJ2-7; perhaps TRBD2 as D (6 bases). Material for sequencing was CD4+ T cells from PBMCs. This TCR was sampled from a human donor with Susac syndrome. The CDR3 DNA reads as TGCAGTGCTAGAGTATCAGGGTTGCTAGCGACCTACGAGCAGTACTTC. Encoded protein: CSARVSGLLATYEQYF.